Listed here are 29 T cell receptor beta chains from one sample, sequenced in a study of shared clonotypes between healthy human individuals. The data were produced by immunoSEQ multiplex PCR, yet TCRdb's version contains in-frame clones alone and is incomplete. The top ten hold approximately 0.12% of the sample, which has hundreds of thousands of clones, 85% to 95% seen once. Terminally differentiated effector memory CD45RA+ cells were left out of the naive CD8 fraction, which was CD45RO-negative and positively selected for CCR7. The sequencing input was naive CD8+ T cells sorted from blood. The origin of the receptors is a woman in her twenties or thirties in good health.

The rearrangement joins TRBV27 to TRBJ2-5; tentative D call: TRBD1 (6 bases). The CDR3 spans 14 residues. CDR1 and CDR2 (germline): MNHEY, SMNVEV (reference sequence). V was pared by 6 bases and J by 1 base, with 12 bases between. This CDR3 is CASSWGLAQETQYF. DNA of the CDR3: TGTGCCAGCAGCTGGGGGCTGGCCCAAGAGACCCAGTACTTC.

The rearrangement links TRBV5-8 to TRBJ1-5; the match to TRBD1 covers 9 bases. Germline loops: CDR1 SGHTS, CDR2 YDEGEE. This CDR3 region has 15 residues. V trimming: 4 bases; J trimming: 5 bases; junction bases outside the gene matches: 7. The CDR3 DNA reads as TGTGCCAGCAGCCCGGGGGGACAGGGCTATCAGCCCCAGCATTTT. Residues: CASSPGGQGYQPQHF.

The chain links TRBV29-1 to TRBJ2-7; D could derive from TRBD1 or TRBD2 (5 bases each). This CDR3 spans 15 amino acids. V was clipped by 7 bases and J by 4 bases, with 23 bases between them. The germline V gene has CDR1 SQVTM and CDR2 ANQGSEA. The CDR3 spells CSAYVDWRGAYEQYF. The CDR3 bases are TGCAGCGCTTACGTTGACTGGAGAGGGGCTTACGAGCAGTACTTC.

The V gene is TRBV14, the J gene TRBJ2-3; D unresolved. With 0 bases removed from V and 1 base from J, the gap between germline ends came to 14 bases. CDR1 is SGHDN and CDR2 is FVKESK in the germline V gene. CDR3 length: 17 residues. CDR3 DNA sequence: TGTGCCAGCAGCCAAGAGTACACTCTCACAGGCACAGATACGCAGTATTTT. Translated, it gives CASSQEYTLTGTDTQYF.

The J gene is TRBJ1-1, the V gene TRBV27; D uncertain. The germline V gene has CDR1 MNHEY and CDR2 SMNVEV (reference sequence). The CDR3 is made up of 13 amino acids. The V and J ends lost 3 bases and 5 bases respectively, with 10 bases between them. The CDR3 here is CASSFSKWTEAFF. CDR3 bases: TGTGCCAGCAGTTTCTCCAAGTGGACTGAAGCTTTCTTT.

This clone was seen only once. CDR3 nucleotide sequence: TGTGCCAGCAGGTTGGCGAAGACAGGGGTGAACACCGGGGAGCTGTTTTTT. It is translated as CASRLAKTGVNTGELFF. The V and J genes are TRBV27 and TRBJ2-2, with 8 bases identical to TRBD1. The CDR3 runs 17 residues. J lost 1 base, V lost 6 bases, and 10 bases had no gene match. Germline V CDR1 and CDR2: MNHEY, SMNVEV (reference sequence).

CDR3 coding DNA: TGTGCCAGTAGTGGGCAGGACAGGGATTATGTAGAGACCCAGTACTTC. Its translation is CASSGQDRDYVETQYF. The genes are TRBV19 and TRBJ2-5; TRBD1 aligns across 8 bases. Germline lookup yields CDR1 LNHDA and CDR2 SQIVND (reference sequence). The CDR3 runs 16 residues. The V segment lost 5 bases and the J segment 4 bases; nucleotides outside the gene matches: 12.

The rearrangement joins TRBV7-9 to TRBJ2-7, with 7 bases identical to TRBD1. Germline assignment: CDR1 SEHNR and CDR2 FQNEAQ (reference sequence). Trimming took 6 bases from V and 3 from J; bases not matched to a gene: 5. The CDR3 extends over 13 amino acids. The CDR3 nucleotides are TGTGCCAGCAGAAGGGACAGCGACTACGAGCAGTACTTC. As protein: CASRRDSDYEQYF.

The sample holds one count of this clone. The rearrangement uses TRBV27 and TRBJ1-1; D might be TRBD1 (6 bases). Germline loops: CDR1 MNHEY, CDR2 SMNVEV (reference sequence). Trimming stripped 4 bases from V and 1 base from J, with 25 bases between. This CDR3 is 19 amino acids long. The CDR3 DNA reads as TGTGCCAGCAGTTCGCCCGCACGATACGCGACAGGAGCGAACACTGAAGCTTTCTTT. Amino acids: CASSSPARYATGANTEAFF.

This chain uses TRBV29-1 with TRBJ1-2, with unresolved D. Trimming took 3 bases from V and 4 from J, leaving 9 bases between them. The CDR3 is 12 residues long. Germline V CDR1 and CDR2: SQVTM, ANQGSEA. The CDR3 protein is CSVDIQSYGYTF. CDR3 DNA: TGCAGCGTTGATATTCAGAGCTATGGCTACACCTTC. Looking up the rest from reference TRBV29-1 and TRBJ1-2 gives the full variable domain: SAVISQKPSRDICQRGTSLTIQCQVDSQVTMMFWYRQQPGQSLTLIATANQGSEATYESGFVIDKFPISRPNLTFSTLTVSNMSPEDSSIYLCSVDIQSYGYTFGSGTRLTVV.

The chain links TRBV9 to TRBJ1-1; D remains unclear. Germline V gene sequence: CDR1 SGDLS, CDR2 YYNGEE. V lost 0 bases and J lost 0, with 15 bases in between. This CDR3 contains 17 residues. The CDR3 region has the DNA TGTGCCAGCAGCGTAGATGGGAGGACGGAGATGAACACTGAAGCTTTCTTT. This encodes CASSVDGRTEMNTEAFF.

The CDR3 coding sequence is TGTGCCAGCAGTCCCGGGACGAGGGCCCCCTACGAGCAGTACTTC. This codes for CASSPGTRAPYEQYF. The V and J genes are TRBV28 and TRBJ2-7; D is tentatively TRBD1 or TRBD2 (5 bases each). With 5 bases removed from V and 2 bases from J, the gap between germline ends came to 16 bases. CDR3 size: 15 residues. Germline CDR1 and CDR2: MDHEN and SYDVKM.

This chain connects TRBV19 to TRBJ1-5; D is possibly TRBD1 (5 bases). The CDR3 contains 15 residues. V was cut by 3 bases and J by 3 bases, with 12 bases left in between. Germline CDR1 reads LNHDA; CDR2 reads SQIVND (reference sequence). The DNA of the CDR3 is TGTGCCAGTAGTATCACGGACAACAACAATCAGCCCCAGCATTTT. It is translated as CASSITDNNNQPQHF.

The chain joins TRBV5-8 to TRBJ1-1, with 8 bases aligning to TRBD1. Germline loops: CDR1 SGHTS, CDR2 YDEGEE. V dropped 4 bases and J dropped 6; count of bases not matched to a gene: 5. CDR3 size: 13 residues. DNA for the CDR3: TGTGCCAGCAGCCCAGGGGGCGCGGCTGAAGCTTTCTTT. Translation gives CASSPGGAAEAFF.

This clone appeared once. Additional DNA sequences in this sample encode the identical CDR3. CDR3: CASSLERQETQYF. CDR3 nucleotide sequence: TGTGCCAGCAGCTTAGAGCGGCAAGAGACCCAGTACTTC. The chain joins TRBV5-4 to TRBJ2-5; TRBD2 might be the D (5 bases). V lost 2 bases and J lost 2, with 7 bases in between. Germline V gene data show CDR1 as SGHNT and CDR2 as YYREEE (reference sequence). CDR3 length equals 13 residues.

The chain joins TRBV7-6 to TRBJ2-3; no clear D. V was trimmed by 8 bases and J by 4 bases, leaving 10 bases between them. CDR1 is SGHVS and CDR2 is FNYEAQ in the germline V gene. This CDR3 has 12 amino acids. DNA of the CDR3: TGTGCCAGCGGCCTCCAATCAGATACGCAGTATTTT. Its protein product is CASGLQSDTQYF.

A remark on this clone: The conserved final phenylalanine or tryptophan is absent from the CDR3, which likely points to a read error. The DNA is omitted, as the CDR3 cannot be located on it reliably, and the CDR3 follows TCRdb's listing. The chain employs TRBV1 and TRBJ2-7; no DNA check was done on the table's D call, TRBD2. TRBV1 is listed as a pseudogene. The CDR3 is 16 residues long, ends included. The CDR3 spells CTSSQEGRSGSYEQYL.

The chain couples TRBV11-2 to TRBJ2-1; 10 bases line up with TRBD2. CDR1 is SGHAT, CDR2 FQNNGV, per germline. The CDR3 has 14 amino acids. Unmatched junction bases numbered 6, after V lost 4 bases and J lost 9 bases. This CDR3 is CASSSGLAIAEQFF. The CDR3 DNA reads as TGTGCCAGCAGCTCGGGACTAGCGATAGCTGAGCAGTTCTTC.

The chain is built from TRBV28 and TRBJ1-3; tentatively, D is TRBD1 (6 bases). This CDR3 region has 16 residues. Trimming stripped 5 bases from V and 0 bases from J, with 14 bases between. Germline-derived CDR1 and CDR2 are MDHEN and SYDVKM. Here the CDR3 reads CASSPGTFSSGNTIYF. CDR3 nucleotide sequence: TGTGCCAGCAGTCCTGGGACATTCAGCTCTGGAAACACCATATATTTT.

This clone was detected once. The chain joins TRBV5-1 to TRBJ1-1, with D tentatively TRBD1 (5 bases). Germline-derived CDR1 and CDR2 are SGHRS and YFSETQ. The V end was cut by 5 bases, the J end by 4 bases, with 12 bases between. The CDR3 contains 13 residues. CDR3 in amino acids: CASRPGGVTEAFF. The CDR3 DNA reads as TGCGCCAGCAGACCCGGAGGGGTCACTGAAGCTTTCTTT.

The V call is TRBV7-6, the J call TRBJ2-4; D is ambiguous. Germline V gene data show CDR1 as SGHVS and CDR2 as FNYEAQ. V was clipped by 4 bases and J by 6 bases, with 10 bases between them. This CDR3 is 13 amino acids long. The CDR3 loop is CASSYHEGNIQYF. The DNA for the CDR3 is TGTGCCAGCAGCTACCACGAAGGAAACATTCAGTACTTC.

This CDR3 reads CASSQGSEQYF. In DNA form, the CDR3 reads TGTGCCAGCAGCCAAGGTTCCGAGCAGTACTTC. The chain is built from TRBV5-8 and TRBJ2-7; no definite D call. V was shortened by 4 bases and J by 6 bases, with 8 bases between the two germline ends. CDR1 is SGHTS and CDR2 is YDEGEE in the germline V gene. There are 11 residues in the CDR3.

This chain uses TRBV7-9 with TRBJ2-1, with 7 bases lining up with TRBD2. CDR1 and CDR2 (germline): SEHNR, FQNEAQ (reference sequence). The CDR3 sequence is 17 residues long. V gave up 6 bases and J gave up 3 bases; unmatched junction bases: 14. The CDR3 bases are TGTGCCAGCAGGTTCAAGTGGGAGGGAGTGGTCTACAATGAGCAGTTCTTC. It specifies CASRFKWEGVVYNEQFF.

This chain uses TRBV28 with TRBJ2-5; tentative D call: TRBD1 (5 bases). This CDR3 spans 14 amino acids. Trimming removed 3 bases at V and 5 bases at J, with 13 bases between. Germline loops: CDR1 MDHEN, CDR2 SYDVKM. CDR3 amino acids: CASSLFRASETQYF. DNA for the CDR3: TGTGCCAGCAGTTTGTTCAGGGCATCGGAGACCCAGTACTTC. Combining the CDR3 with reference TRBV28 and TRBJ2-5 gives the whole variable domain DVKVTQSSRYLVKRTGEKVFLECVQDMDHENMFWYRQDPGLGLRLIYFSYDVKMKEKGDIPEGYSVSREKKERFSLILESASTNQTSMYLCASSLFRASETQYFGPGTRLLVL.

The J gene is TRBJ1-1, the V gene TRBV9; weak D call: TRBD1 (5 bases). Per germline, CDR1 SGDLS and CDR2 YYNGEE. Trimming removed 3 bases at V and 6 bases at J, with 12 bases between. CDR3 length equals 13 residues. The CDR3 is CASSESGAPEAFF. The CDR3 DNA is TGTGCCAGCAGCGAAAGCGGGGCCCCTGAAGCTTTCTTT.

This chain links TRBV30 with TRBJ2-7; 9 bases agree with TRBD1. Germline assignment: CDR1 GTSNPN and CDR2 SVGIG (reference sequence). V shed 3 bases and J 9 bases; nucleotides not matched to a gene: 27. The CDR3 runs 19 residues. For the CDR3, the DNA is TGTGCCTGGAGCGTACCGACCTACGGGACAGGGATATTCCTACGAGCGCAGTACTTC. Protein sequence: CAWSVPTYGTGIFLRAQYF. Full variable domain (missing parts from reference TRBV30 and TRBJ2-7): SQTIHQWPATLVQPVGSPLSLECTVEGTSNPNLYWYRQAAGRGLQLLFYSVGIGQISSEVPQNLSASRPQDRQFILSSKKLLLSDSGFYLCAWSVPTYGTGIFLRAQYFGPGTRLTVT.

The V call is TRBV11-2, the J call TRBJ2-1, with TRBD2 as a possible D gene (6 bases). Germline lookup yields CDR1 SGHAT and CDR2 FQNNGV. The CDR3 is 16 residues long. V lost 1 base and J lost 7, with 17 bases in between. The CDR3 loop reads CASSLALATVLNEQFF. In DNA form, the CDR3 reads TGTGCCAGCAGCTTAGCGCTAGCGACCGTGTTGAATGAGCAGTTCTTC. The variable domain in full, completed from reference TRBV11-2 and TRBJ2-1, reads EAGVAQSPRYKIIEKRQSVAFWCNPISGHATLYWYQQILGQGPKLLIQFQNNGVVDDSQLPKDRFSAERLKGVDSTLKIQPAKLEDSAVYLCASSLALATVLNEQFFGPGTRLTVL.

V usage is TRBV28 and J usage is TRBJ1-1; weak D call: TRBD1 (5 bases). The V and J ends lost 3 bases and 7 bases respectively, with 12 bases between them. The V gene's germline CDR1 is MDHEN and CDR2 SYDVKM. The CDR3 is 13 amino acids. CDR3 region: CASSFFGAIEAFF. For the CDR3, the DNA is TGTGCCAGCAGTTTTTTTGGGGCCATTGAAGCTTTCTTT.

The chain is built from TRBV4-1 and TRBJ2-5; the D is unclear. The better agreement between TRBJ2-7 and the DNA end casts doubt on the J call. In germline, CDR1 is MGHRA, CDR2 YSYEKL. This CDR3 comprises 15 residues. The CDR3 is CASSLRTEPLYEQYF. CDR3 DNA sequence: TGCGCCAGCAGCCTGCGGACGGAGCCCCTCTACGAGCAGTACTTC.